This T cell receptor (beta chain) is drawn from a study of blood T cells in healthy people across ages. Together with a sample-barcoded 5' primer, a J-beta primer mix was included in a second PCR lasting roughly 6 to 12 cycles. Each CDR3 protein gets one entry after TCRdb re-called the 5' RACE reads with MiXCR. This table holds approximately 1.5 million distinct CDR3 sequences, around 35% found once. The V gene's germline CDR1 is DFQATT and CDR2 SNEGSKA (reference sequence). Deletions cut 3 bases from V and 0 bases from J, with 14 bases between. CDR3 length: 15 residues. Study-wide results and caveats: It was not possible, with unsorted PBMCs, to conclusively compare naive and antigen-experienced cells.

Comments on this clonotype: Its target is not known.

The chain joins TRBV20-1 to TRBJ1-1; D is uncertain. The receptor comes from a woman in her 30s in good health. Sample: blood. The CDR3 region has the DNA TGCAGTGCTAGCCCCCGCAGACTGATGAACACTGAAGCTTTCTTT. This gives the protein CSASPRRLMNTEAFF.